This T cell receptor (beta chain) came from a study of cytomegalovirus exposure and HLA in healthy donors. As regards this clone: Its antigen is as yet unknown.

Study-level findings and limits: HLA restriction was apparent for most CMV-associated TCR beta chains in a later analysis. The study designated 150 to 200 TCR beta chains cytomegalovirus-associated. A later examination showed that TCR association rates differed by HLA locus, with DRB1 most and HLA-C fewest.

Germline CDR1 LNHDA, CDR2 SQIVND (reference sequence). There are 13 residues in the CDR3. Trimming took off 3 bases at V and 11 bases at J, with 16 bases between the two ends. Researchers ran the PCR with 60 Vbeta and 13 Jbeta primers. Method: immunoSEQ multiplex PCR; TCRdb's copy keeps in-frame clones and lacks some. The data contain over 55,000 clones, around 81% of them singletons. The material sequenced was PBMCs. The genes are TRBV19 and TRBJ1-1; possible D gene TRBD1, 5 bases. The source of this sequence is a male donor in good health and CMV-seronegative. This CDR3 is CASSMNTRDEAFF. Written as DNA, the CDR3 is TGTGCCAGTAGTATGAACACCAGGGATGAGGCTTTCTTT.